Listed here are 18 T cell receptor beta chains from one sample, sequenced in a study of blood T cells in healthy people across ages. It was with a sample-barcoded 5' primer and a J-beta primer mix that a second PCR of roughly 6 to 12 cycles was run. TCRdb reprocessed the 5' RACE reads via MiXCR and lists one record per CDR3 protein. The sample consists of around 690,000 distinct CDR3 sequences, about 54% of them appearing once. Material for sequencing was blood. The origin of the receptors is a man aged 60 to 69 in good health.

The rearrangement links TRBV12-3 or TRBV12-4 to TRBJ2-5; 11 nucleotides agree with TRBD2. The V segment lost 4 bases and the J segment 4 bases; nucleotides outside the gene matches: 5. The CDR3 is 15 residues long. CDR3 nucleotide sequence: TGTGCCAGCAGTTATACTAGCGGGGGTGGAGAGACCCAGTACTTC. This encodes CASSYTSGGGETQYF.

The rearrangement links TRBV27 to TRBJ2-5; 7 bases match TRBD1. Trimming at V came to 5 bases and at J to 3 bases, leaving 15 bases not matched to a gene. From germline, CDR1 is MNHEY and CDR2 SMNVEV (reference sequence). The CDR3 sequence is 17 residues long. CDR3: CASSRQGVHSLKETQYF. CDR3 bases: TGTGCCAGCAGTCGACAGGGTGTCCATTCACTGAAAGAGACCCAGTACTTC.

The DNA of the CDR3 is TGTGCCAGCAGCCAAGAGGGCGGGGGGGCCTACAATGAGCAGTTCTTC. This translates into CASSQEGGGAYNEQFF. J is TRBJ2-1 and V is TRBV4-2; 9 nucleotides agree with TRBD2. The junction had 2 bases not matched to a gene; V was cut back by 0 bases and J by 2 bases. The CDR3 contains 16 residues. Per the germline V gene, CDR1 is LGHNA and CDR2 is YNFKEQ.

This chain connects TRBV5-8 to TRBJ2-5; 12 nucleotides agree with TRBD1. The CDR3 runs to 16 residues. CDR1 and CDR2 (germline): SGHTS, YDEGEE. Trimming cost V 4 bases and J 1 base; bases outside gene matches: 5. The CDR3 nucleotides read TGTGCCAGCAGCCTGGGGACAGGGGGCTTCCAAGAGACCCAGTACTTC. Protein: CASSLGTGGFQETQYF.

In DNA form, the CDR3 reads TGTGCCAGCACCTACAGTCCTCGGGGGGAGACCCAGTACTTC. It yields the protein CASTYSPRGETQYF. The V gene is TRBV6-6, the J gene TRBJ2-5, with D possibly TRBD2 on 6 matching bases. The germline gives CDR1 MNHNY, CDR2 SVGAGI (reference sequence). CDR3 length equals 14 residues. V was clipped by 7 bases and J by 5 bases, with 17 bases between them.

The CDR3 nucleotides are TGTGCCAGCAGCTTAGTAGCAGGGAGCTACACCTTC. Residues: CASSLVAGSYTF. The chain recombines TRBV7-2 with TRBJ1-2; D possibly corresponds to TRBD1 (5 bases). CDR3 length: 12 residues. Germline V gene sequence: CDR1 SGHTA, CDR2 FQGNSA. Trimming pared 1 base from V and 9 bases from J, leaving 9 bases between.

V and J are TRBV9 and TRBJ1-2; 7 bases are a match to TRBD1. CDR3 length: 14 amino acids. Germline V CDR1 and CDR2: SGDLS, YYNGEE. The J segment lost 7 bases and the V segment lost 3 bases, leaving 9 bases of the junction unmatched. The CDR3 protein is CASSAAGGFSGYTF. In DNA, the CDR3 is TGTGCCAGCAGCGCAGCAGGGGGTTTTTCTGGCTACACCTTC.

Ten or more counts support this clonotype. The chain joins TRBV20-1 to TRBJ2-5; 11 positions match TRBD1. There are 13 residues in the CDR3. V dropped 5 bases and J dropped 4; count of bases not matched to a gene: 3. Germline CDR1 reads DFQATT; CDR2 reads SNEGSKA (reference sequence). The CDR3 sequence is CSALDRGRETQYF. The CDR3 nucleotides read TGCAGTGCTCTGGACAGGGGGCGAGAGACCCAGTACTTC.

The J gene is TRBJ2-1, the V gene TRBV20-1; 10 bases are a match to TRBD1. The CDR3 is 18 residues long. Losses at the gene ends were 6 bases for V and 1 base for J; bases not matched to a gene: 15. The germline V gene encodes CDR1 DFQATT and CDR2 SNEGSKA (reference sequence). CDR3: CSAGTGARGRGSYNEQFF. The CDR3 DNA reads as TGCAGTGCGGGGACAGGGGCCCGGGGCCGTGGGTCCTACAATGAGCAGTTCTTC.

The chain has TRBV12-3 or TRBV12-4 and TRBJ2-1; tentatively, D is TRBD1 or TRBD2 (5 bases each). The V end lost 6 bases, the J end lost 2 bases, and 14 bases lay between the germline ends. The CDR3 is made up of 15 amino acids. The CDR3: CASSLGEPAYNEQFF. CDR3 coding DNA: TGTGCCAGCAGCCTAGGGGAGCCCGCCTACAATGAGCAGTTCTTC.

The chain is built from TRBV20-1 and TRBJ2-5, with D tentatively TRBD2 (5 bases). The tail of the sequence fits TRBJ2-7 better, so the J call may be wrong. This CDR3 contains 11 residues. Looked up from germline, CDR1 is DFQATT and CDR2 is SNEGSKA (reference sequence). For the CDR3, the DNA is TGCAGTGCTAGATATGGGAGCGAGCAGTACTTC. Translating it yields CSARYGSEQYF.

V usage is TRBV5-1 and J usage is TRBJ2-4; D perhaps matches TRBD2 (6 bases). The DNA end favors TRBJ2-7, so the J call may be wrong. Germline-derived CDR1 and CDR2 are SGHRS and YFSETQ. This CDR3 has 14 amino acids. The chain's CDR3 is CASSVYGGDYEQYF. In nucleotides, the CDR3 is TGCGCCAGCAGCGTATACGGGGGAGACTACGAGCAGTACTTC.

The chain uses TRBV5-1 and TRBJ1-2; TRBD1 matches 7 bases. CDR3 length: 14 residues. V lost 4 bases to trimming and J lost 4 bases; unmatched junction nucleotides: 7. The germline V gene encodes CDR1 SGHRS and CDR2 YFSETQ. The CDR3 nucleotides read TGCGCCAGCAGCCGGACAGGTGACATCTATGGCTACACCTTC. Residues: CASSRTGDIYGYTF.

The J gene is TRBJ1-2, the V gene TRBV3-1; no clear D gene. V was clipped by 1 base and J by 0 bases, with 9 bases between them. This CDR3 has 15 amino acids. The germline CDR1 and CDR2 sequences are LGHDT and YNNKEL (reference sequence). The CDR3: CASSQGWGANYGYTF. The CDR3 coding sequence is TGTGCCAGCAGCCAAGGGTGGGGTGCTAACTATGGCTACACCTTC. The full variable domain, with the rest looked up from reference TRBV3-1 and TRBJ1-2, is DTAVSQTPKYLVTQMGNDKSIKCEQNLGHDTMYWYKQDSKKFLKIMFSYNNKELIINETVPNRFSPKSPDKAHLNLHINSLELGDSAVYFCASSQGWGANYGYTFGSGTRLTVV.

DNA of the CDR3: TGCGCCAGCAGCCAAGAAGGACAGACGCGATATAATTCACCCCTCCACTTT. It specifies CASSQEGQTRYNSPLHF. The chain has TRBV4-1 and TRBJ1-6; tentatively, D is TRBD1 (6 bases). V was clipped by 0 bases and J by 4 bases, with 13 bases between them. The CDR3 is 17 residues long. Germline CDR1 reads MGHRA; CDR2 reads YSYEKL.

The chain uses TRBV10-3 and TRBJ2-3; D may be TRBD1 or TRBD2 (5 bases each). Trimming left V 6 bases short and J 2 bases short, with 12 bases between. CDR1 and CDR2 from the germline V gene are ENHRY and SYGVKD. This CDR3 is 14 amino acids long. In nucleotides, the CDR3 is TGTGCCATCAGCTCCGGGACCAACACAGATACGCAGTATTTT. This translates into CAISSGTNTDTQYF.

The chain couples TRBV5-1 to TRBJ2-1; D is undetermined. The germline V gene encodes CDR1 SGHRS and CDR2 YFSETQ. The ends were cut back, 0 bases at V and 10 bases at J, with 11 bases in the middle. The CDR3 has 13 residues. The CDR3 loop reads CASSLAGTAEQFF. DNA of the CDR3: TGCGCCAGCAGCTTGGCCGGAACCGCAGAGCAGTTCTTC.

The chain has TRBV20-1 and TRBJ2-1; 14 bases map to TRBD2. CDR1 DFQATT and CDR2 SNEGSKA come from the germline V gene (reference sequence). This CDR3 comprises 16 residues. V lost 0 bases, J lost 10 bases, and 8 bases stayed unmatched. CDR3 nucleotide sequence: TGCAGTGCTAGAGATCTCGGGACTAGCGGGGGACGCGAGCAGTTCTTC. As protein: CSARDLGTSGGREQFF.